The 32 T cell receptor beta chains below were found in one sample sequenced in a study of response to subunit inactivated influenza vaccine. TCRdb independently ran MiXCR on the RT-PCR reads; one entry per CDR3 protein. This table has more than 500,000 distinct CDR3 sequences, about 11% appearing once. The same sample was also used in a study of T cells expressing NK-cell markers. That study adds: 5'RACE template switching with UMIs generated TCR beta cDNA.

This specimen was PBMCs from blood, taken on the day of vaccination. The receptors shown here come from a man between 45 and 60 years old who received an inactivated influenza vaccine.

This clonotype was counted many times. The rearrangement uses TRBV28 and TRBJ1-5; the D gene is possibly TRBD1 (5 bases). The CDR3 runs to 13 residues. The germline gives CDR1 MDHEN, CDR2 SYDVKM. Trimming shortened V by 4 bases and J by 3 bases, and 7 bases separated the two germline ends. CDR3 in DNA: TGTGCCAGCAGTTGGGGACTCAATCAGCCCCAGCATTTT. This translates into CASSWGLNQPQHF.

This clonotype was found many times. The chain links TRBV4-2 to TRBJ2-7, with D tentatively TRBD1 (6 bases). The germline CDR1 and CDR2 sequences are LGHNA and YNFKEQ. This CDR3 contains 18 residues. V was trimmed by 3 bases and J by 5 bases, leaving 26 bases between them. In DNA, the CDR3 is TGTGCCAGCAGCCAGATCGTTCTCTCCGGGACAAGTATCCACGAGCAGTACTTC. Its protein product is CASSQIVLSGTSIHEQYF.

The genes are TRBV7-2 and TRBJ2-7; a possible D gene is TRBD2 (6 bases). Trimming removed 2 bases at V and 6 bases at J, with 11 bases between. Germline V gene sequence: CDR1 SGHTA, CDR2 FQGNSA. The CDR3 totals 13 residues. CDR3 coding DNA: TGTGCCAGCAGCTTATGGAGGGGACTCGAGCAGTACTTC. Translation: CASSLWRGLEQYF.

This clonotype was detected a few times. This chain connects TRBV18 to TRBJ2-1, with 11 bases lining up with TRBD2. Trimming at V came to 4 bases and at J to 5 bases, leaving 7 bases not matched to a gene. Germline V gene lookup returns CDR1 KGHSH and CDR2 LQKENI. This CDR3 contains 16 residues. The CDR3 is CASSRTGTSGHNEQFF. DNA of the CDR3: TGTGCCAGCTCACGAACCGGGACTAGCGGCCACAATGAGCAGTTCTTC.

This clonotype was detected only a few times. This chain connects TRBV2 to TRBJ2-7, with TRBD1 as a possible D gene (6 bases). V lost 1 base and J lost 12, with 16 bases in between. Germline V gene data show CDR1 as SNHLY and CDR2 as FYNNEI. This CDR3 is 13 amino acids long. In nucleotides, the CDR3 is TGTGCCAGCAGTGAAGGGGTAGCCGGGACATCGTACTTC. It yields the protein CASSEGVAGTSYF.

The V call is TRBV28, the J call TRBJ2-1; D remains unclear. Germline values: CDR1 MDHEN, CDR2 SYDVKM. The V end was cut by 5 bases, the J end by 8 bases, with 10 bases between. This CDR3 has 12 amino acids. The CDR3 sequence is CASSLLTDEQFF. The CDR3 bases are TGTGCCAGCAGTCTCCTGACTGATGAGCAGTTCTTC.

This rearrangement joins TRBV28 to TRBJ1-4; D gene ambiguous. The CDR3 covers 14 residues. Trimming took 6 bases from V and 7 from J, leaving 15 bases between them. The germline V gene has CDR1 MDHEN and CDR2 SYDVKM. CDR3 in amino acids: CASSPAVVLEKLFF. The CDR3 region has the DNA TGTGCCAGCAGCCCCGCCGTCGTACTTGAAAAACTGTTTTTT.

This rearrangement joins TRBV12-3 or TRBV12-4 to TRBJ2-3, with D uncertain. Trimming stripped 7 bases from V and 4 bases from J, with 27 bases between. The CDR3 has 18 amino acids. The CDR3 region is CASNPNPFSSTWSDTQYF. In DNA, the CDR3 is TGTGCCAGCAACCCGAACCCCTTCTCCTCAACTTGGTCAGATACGCAGTATTTT.

In its sample, this clonotype was seen a few times. The V call is TRBV7-8, the J call TRBJ1-1; D is perhaps TRBD1 (6 bases). In germline, CDR1 is SGHVS, CDR2 FQNEAQ. Deletions cut 5 bases from V and 0 bases from J, with 13 bases between. The CDR3 contains 15 residues. CDR3 DNA: TGTGCCAGCAGCCATACCCGACAGGTGAACACTGAAGCTTTCTTT. This sequence encodes CASSHTRQVNTEAFF.

CDR3 sequence: CASSRPGQFLEQYF. CDR3 bases: TGTGCCAGCAGTCGCCCGGGGCAGTTTTTAGAGCAGTACTTC. J is TRBJ2-7 and V is TRBV28, with D possibly being TRBD1 or TRBD2 (5 bases each). The CDR3 totals 14 residues. The ends were cut back, 5 bases at V and 7 bases at J, with 18 bases in the middle. CDR1 MDHEN and CDR2 SYDVKM come from the germline V gene.

The chain recombines TRBV20-1 with TRBJ2-2, with D unresolved. Germline V gives CDR1 DFQATT, CDR2 SNEGSKA (reference sequence). The CDR3 sequence is 12 residues long. Trimming removed 0 bases from V and 6 bases from J, with 5 bases in between. Written as DNA, the CDR3 is TGCAGTGCTAGAGATGGCCCCGGGGAGCTGTTTTTT. Its protein product is CSARDGPGELFF.

This clonotype was picked up many times. The chain is built from TRBV12-3 or TRBV12-4 and TRBJ1-1; 10 bases are a match to TRBD1. This CDR3 contains 15 residues. The trim removed 4 bases at V and 5 bases at J, leaving 7 bases unmatched. The CDR3 here is CASSYSGTGVTEAFF. The DNA for the CDR3 is TGTGCCAGCAGTTACTCCGGGACAGGGGTGACTGAAGCTTTCTTT.

The table lists this clonotype with many counts. The chain combines TRBV12-3 or TRBV12-4 with TRBJ2-5, with 7 bases identical to TRBD1. V lost 6 bases to trimming and J lost 2 bases; unmatched junction nucleotides: 9. The CDR3 loop spans 15 amino acids. CDR3 DNA sequence: TGTGCCAGCAGCAACGCCCCGACAGGGCAAGAGACCCAGTACTTC. Its translation: CASSNAPTGQETQYF.

This clonotype was observed a handful of times. The J gene is TRBJ1-2, the V gene TRBV6-2 or TRBV6-3, with 7 bases lining up with TRBD1. The CDR3 is 14 amino acids. Germline CDR1 is MNHEY and CDR2 is SVGEGT. V lost 6 bases and J lost 4; bases outside the gene matches: 8. CDR3 DNA: TGTGCCAGCAGCTCTCCCGGGACAGTCTATGGCTACACCTTC. It translates to CASSSPGTVYGYTF.

The sample holds a few counts of this clonotype. The chain joins TRBV7-2 to TRBJ2-7, with 8 bases that match TRBD2. Germline loops: CDR1 SGHTA, CDR2 FQGNSA. This CDR3 has 14 residues. With 6 bases clipped from V and 3 bases from J, the junction kept 7 bases outside the gene matches. The CDR3 here is CASSSVAGNYEQYF. The CDR3 bases are TGTGCCAGCAGTTCCGTAGCGGGAAACTACGAGCAGTACTTC.

There are a few counts of this clonotype. This chain joins TRBV6-1 and TRBJ2-2, with TRBD2 matching 7 bases. The CDR3 runs to 17 residues. Trimming at V came to 8 bases and at J to 0 bases, leaving 12 bases not matched to a gene. Germline CDR1 and CDR2: MNHNS and SASEGT. CDR3 DNA: TGTGCCAGCGGGGTGGGAGCGGGGATACCGAACACCGGGGAGCTGTTTTTT. This sequence encodes CASGVGAGIPNTGELFF.

This clonotype occurred a few times. The chain's CDR3 is CASSLLGWNQYF. The CDR3 coding sequence is TGTGCCAGCAGTTTATTAGGCTGGAATCAGTACTTC. This chain uses TRBV28 with TRBJ2-5, with unresolved D. The CDR3 totals 12 residues. Trimming removed 1 base at V and 11 bases at J, with 11 bases between. The V gene's germline CDR1 is MDHEN and CDR2 SYDVKM.

The chain links TRBV7-2 to TRBJ2-7; 7 bases agree with TRBD1. The CDR3 totals 15 residues. Trimming at V came to 3 bases and at J to 0 bases, leaving 5 bases not matched to a gene. From germline, CDR1 is SGHTA and CDR2 FQGNSA. The CDR3 bases are TGTGCCAGCAGCTTTGGGACAGCTTTCTCCTACGAGCAGTACTTC. Translation gives CASSFGTAFSYEQYF. Drawing the rest from reference TRBV7-2 and TRBJ2-7, the complete variable domain is GAGVSQSPSNKVTEKGKDVELRCDPISGHTALYWYRQSLGQGLEFLIYFQGNSAPDKSGLPSDRFSAERTGGSVSTLTIQRTQQEDSAVYLCASSFGTAFSYEQYFGPGTRLTVT.

This clonotype came up a few times. The J gene is TRBJ2-2, the V gene TRBV10-3; no clear D gene. This CDR3 has 14 amino acids. V was cut by 4 bases and J by 0 bases, with 6 bases left in between. Per the germline V gene, CDR1 is ENHRY and CDR2 is SYGVKD. CDR3 protein: CAISGKANTGELFF. The CDR3 DNA is TGTGCCATCAGTGGGAAAGCGAACACCGGGGAGCTGTTTTTT.

V and J are TRBV5-1 and TRBJ2-5; D is perhaps TRBD2 (7 bases). CDR1 and CDR2 (germline): SGHRS, YFSETQ. This CDR3 has 15 residues. V shed 0 bases and J shed 4 bases, with 13 bases lying between them. CDR3 bases: TGCGCCAGCAGCTTGGTGTCGGGGGGCGGAGAGACCCAGTACTTC. Translated, it gives CASSLVSGGGETQYF.

V usage is TRBV27 and J usage is TRBJ2-6, with D tentatively TRBD1 (5 bases). CDR1 is MNHEY and CDR2 is SMNVEV in the germline V gene (reference sequence). Deletions cut 3 bases from V and 3 bases from J, with 21 bases between. The CDR3 spans 19 residues. The CDR3 sequence: CASSFLPTGPTSGANVLTF. The CDR3 region has the DNA TGTGCCAGCAGTTTTCTACCCACAGGCCCCACCAGTGGGGCCAACGTCCTGACTTTC. The whole variable domain, remainder taken from reference TRBV27 and TRBJ2-6, is EAQVTQNPRYLITVTGKKLTVTCSQNMNHEYMSWYRQDPGLGLRQIYYSMNVEVTDKGDVPEGYKVSRKEKRNFPLILESPSPNQTSLYFCASSFLPTGPTSGANVLTFGAGSRLTVL.

The table lists this clonotype with a count of one. The V call is TRBV11-2, the J call TRBJ2-6, with 8 nucleotides matching TRBD2. Looked up from germline, CDR1 is SGHAT and CDR2 is FQNNGV. Germline trimming cut 1 base from V and 6 bases from J; bases unmatched to any gene: 14. The CDR3 has 19 residues. For the CDR3, the DNA is TGTGCCAGCAGCTTAGGAAGGCTAGCGGGCTCGCCTGAGGCCAACGTCCTGACTTTC. Residues: CASSLGRLAGSPEANVLTF.

This clonotype was observed a handful of times. The rearrangement uses TRBV7-9 and TRBJ1-2; D unresolved. V lost 4 bases and J lost 6, with 18 bases in between. Per germline, CDR1 SEHNR and CDR2 FQNEAQ (reference sequence). CDR3 length: 15 amino acids. CDR3 in amino acids: CASSSPKLGGHGYTF. The CDR3 DNA reads TGTGCCAGCAGCTCCCCTAAGCTTGGAGGGCATGGCTACACCTTC.

This clonotype was picked up many times. The chain joins TRBV5-1 to TRBJ2-3, with D possibly TRBD1 on 6 matching bases. CDR1 is SGHRS, CDR2 YFSETQ, per germline. CDR3 size: 16 residues. V was trimmed by 4 bases and J by 4 bases, leaving 19 bases between them. The CDR3 loop reads CASSANRAAGADTQYF. DNA for the CDR3: TGCGCCAGCAGCGCAAACAGGGCGGCCGGGGCAGATACGCAGTATTTT.

This clonotype turned up a few times. J is TRBJ2-7 and V is TRBV11-2, with D possibly TRBD2 on 6 matching bases. CDR1 is SGHAT, CDR2 FQNNGV, per germline. The CDR3 consists of 12 residues. V was clipped by 5 bases and J by 5 bases, with 10 bases between them. CDR3 coding DNA: TGTGCCAGCAGCACTAGCAGGGACGAGCAGTACTTC. Encoded protein: CASSTSRDEQYF.

In this sample, this clonotype turned up a few times. V and J are TRBV3-1 and TRBJ2-1; 7 nucleotides match TRBD2. There are 15 residues in the CDR3. V lost 3 bases and J lost 7; bases outside the gene matches: 9. Germline lookup yields CDR1 LGHDT and CDR2 YNNKEL (reference sequence). The CDR3 coding sequence is TGTGCCAGCAGCCATTGGACTAGAGCTGAAAATGAGCAGTTCTTC. It yields the protein CASSHWTRAENEQFF.

The CDR3 reads CASSSPTYNEQFF. The CDR3 nucleotides read TGTGCCAGCAGCTCCCCGACGTACAATGAGCAGTTCTTC. The chain employs TRBV7-2 and TRBJ2-1; D unclear. Germline-derived CDR1 and CDR2 are SGHTA and FQGNSA. V lost 4 bases and J lost 4, with 8 bases in between. The CDR3 is made up of 13 amino acids.

This clonotype was counted between two and nine times. The chain joins TRBV4-3 to TRBJ2-7, with 8 bases that match TRBD1. The CDR3 is made up of 16 amino acids. The germline V gene has CDR1 LGHNA and CDR2 YSLEER. Losses at the gene ends were 3 bases for V and 4 bases for J; bases not matched to a gene: 11. In DNA form, the CDR3 reads TGCGCCAGCAGCCAGGGGACCGGGACAGGCAATTACGAGCAGTACTTC. It is translated as CASSQGTGTGNYEQYF.

This clonotype was seen repeatedly, ten times or more. V is TRBV29-1 and J is TRBJ2-7, with a tentative D call TRBD2 (6 bases). The CDR3 runs to 12 residues. Trimming shortened V by 7 bases and J by 3 bases, and 13 bases separated the two germline ends. Germline assignment: CDR1 SQVTM and CDR2 ANQGSEA. The CDR3 loop reads CSALTSVYEQYF. CDR3 nucleotides: TGCAGCGCCCTGACTAGTGTCTACGAGCAGTACTTC.

The CDR3 protein is CASSYRTAYNSPLHF. CDR3 coding DNA: TGTGCCAGCAGTTACCGGACAGCATATAATTCACCCCTCCACTTT. The V and J genes are TRBV6-2 or TRBV6-3 and TRBJ1-6; possible D gene TRBD1, 6 bases. In germline, CDR1 is MNHEY, CDR2 SVGEGT. This CDR3 has 15 amino acids. Trimming removed 2 bases at V and 4 bases at J, with 9 bases between.

This clonotype was picked up many times. This chain joins TRBV14 and TRBJ2-2; D tentatively fits TRBD1 or TRBD2 (6 bases each). The V end lost 1 base, the J end lost 4 bases, and 10 bases lay between the germline ends. Per germline, CDR1 SGHDN and CDR2 FVKESK. The CDR3 spans 15 residues. CDR3 sequence: CASSQVGGSTGELFF. The CDR3 DNA is TGTGCCAGCAGCCAAGTAGGGGGGAGCACCGGGGAGCTGTTTTTT.

The chain uses TRBV28 and TRBJ2-7; D not resolved. The length of the CDR3 is 12 residues. Germline V lookup: CDR1 MDHEN, CDR2 SYDVKM. Trimming pared 1 base from V and 5 bases from J, leaving 6 bases between. CDR3 in DNA: TGTGCCAGCAGTTTATTCCACGACGAGCAGTACTTC. Its translation is CASSLFHDEQYF.